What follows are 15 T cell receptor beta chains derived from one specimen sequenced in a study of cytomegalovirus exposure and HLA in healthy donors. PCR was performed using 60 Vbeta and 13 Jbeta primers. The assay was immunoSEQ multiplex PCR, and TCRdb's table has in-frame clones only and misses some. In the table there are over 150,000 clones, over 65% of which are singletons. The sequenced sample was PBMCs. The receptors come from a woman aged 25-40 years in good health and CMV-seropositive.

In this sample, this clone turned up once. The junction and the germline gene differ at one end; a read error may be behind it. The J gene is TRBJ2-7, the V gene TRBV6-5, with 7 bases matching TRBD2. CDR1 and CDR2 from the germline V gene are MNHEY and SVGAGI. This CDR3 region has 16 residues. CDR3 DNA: TGTGCCAGCACTTACTCCGGGCGGGAGAACTCCTACGAGCAGTACTTC. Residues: CASTYSGRENSYEQYF.

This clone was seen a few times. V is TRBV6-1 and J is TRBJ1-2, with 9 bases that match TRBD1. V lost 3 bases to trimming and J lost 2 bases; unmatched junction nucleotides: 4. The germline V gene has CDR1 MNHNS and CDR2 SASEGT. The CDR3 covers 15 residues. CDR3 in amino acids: CASSEAGTGNYGYTF. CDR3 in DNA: TGTGCCAGCAGTGAGGCCGGGACAGGGAACTATGGCTACACCTTC.

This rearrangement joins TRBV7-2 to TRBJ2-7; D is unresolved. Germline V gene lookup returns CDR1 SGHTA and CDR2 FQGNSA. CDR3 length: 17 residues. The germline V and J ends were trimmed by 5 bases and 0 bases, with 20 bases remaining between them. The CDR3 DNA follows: TGTGCCAGCAGCCTCGAAATCTCGGCTAGTATCTCCTACGAGCAGTACTTC. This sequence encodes CASSLEISASISYEQYF.

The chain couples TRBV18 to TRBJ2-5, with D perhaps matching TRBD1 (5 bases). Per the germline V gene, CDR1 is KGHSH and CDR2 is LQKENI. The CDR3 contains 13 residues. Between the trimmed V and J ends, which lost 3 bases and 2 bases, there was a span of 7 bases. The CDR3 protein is CASSPDRQETQYF. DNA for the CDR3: TGTGCCAGCTCACCCGACAGACAAGAGACCCAGTACTTC. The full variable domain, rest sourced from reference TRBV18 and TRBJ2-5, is NAGVMQNPRHLVRRRGQEARLRCSPMKGHSHVYWYRQLPEEGLKFMVYLQKENIIDESGMPKERFSAEFPKEGPSILRIQQVVRGDSAAYFCASSPDRQETQYFGPGTRLLVL.

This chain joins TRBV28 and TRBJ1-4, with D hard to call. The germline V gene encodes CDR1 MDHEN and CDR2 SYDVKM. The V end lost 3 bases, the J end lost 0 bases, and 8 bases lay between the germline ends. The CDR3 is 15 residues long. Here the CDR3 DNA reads TGTGCCAGCAGTTTGTCCCGGGCAACTAATGAAAAACTGTTTTTT. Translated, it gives CASSLSRATNEKLFF.

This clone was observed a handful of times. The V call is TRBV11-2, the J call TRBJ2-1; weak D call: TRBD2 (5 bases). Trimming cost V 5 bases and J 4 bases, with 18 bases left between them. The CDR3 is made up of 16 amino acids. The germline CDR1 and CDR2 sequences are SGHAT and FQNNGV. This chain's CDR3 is CASSPQSGVGYNEQFF. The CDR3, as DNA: TGTGCCAGCAGCCCTCAATCCGGGGTAGGGTACAATGAGCAGTTCTTC. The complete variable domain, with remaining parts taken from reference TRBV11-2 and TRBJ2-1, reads EAGVAQSPRYKIIEKRQSVAFWCNPISGHATLYWYQQILGQGPKLLIQFQNNGVVDDSQLPKDRFSAERLKGVDSTLKIQPAKLEDSAVYLCASSPQSGVGYNEQFFGPGTRLTVL.

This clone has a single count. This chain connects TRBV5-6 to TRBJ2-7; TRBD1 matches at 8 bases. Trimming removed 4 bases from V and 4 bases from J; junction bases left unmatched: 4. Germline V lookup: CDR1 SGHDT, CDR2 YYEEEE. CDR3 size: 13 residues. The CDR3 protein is CASSRQGRYEQYF. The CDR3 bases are TGTGCCAGCAGCCGACAGGGGCGATACGAGCAGTACTTC.

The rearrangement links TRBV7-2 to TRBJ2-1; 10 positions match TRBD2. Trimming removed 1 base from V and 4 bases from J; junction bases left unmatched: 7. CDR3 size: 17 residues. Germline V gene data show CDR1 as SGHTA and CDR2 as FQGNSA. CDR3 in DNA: TGTGCCAGCAGCTTAGAGGGGGTTAGCGGGAGGTACAATGAGCAGTTCTTC. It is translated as CASSLEGVSGRYNEQFF. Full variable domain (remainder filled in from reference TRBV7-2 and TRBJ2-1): GAGVSQSPSNKVTEKGKDVELRCDPISGHTALYWYRQSLGQGLEFLIYFQGNSAPDKSGLPSDRFSAERTGGSVSTLTIQRTQQEDSAVYLCASSLEGVSGRYNEQFFGPGTRLTVL.

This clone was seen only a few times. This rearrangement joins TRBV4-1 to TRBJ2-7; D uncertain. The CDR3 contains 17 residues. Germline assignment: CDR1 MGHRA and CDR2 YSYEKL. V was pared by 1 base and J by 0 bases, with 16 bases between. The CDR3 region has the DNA TGCGCCAGCAGCCAAGTTTACCCGTCGGAGCCCTCCTACGAGCAGTACTTC. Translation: CASSQVYPSEPSYEQYF.

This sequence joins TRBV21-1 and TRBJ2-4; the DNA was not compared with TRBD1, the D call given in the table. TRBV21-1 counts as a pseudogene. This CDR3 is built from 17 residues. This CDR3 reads CASSKEGTPLAKNIQYF. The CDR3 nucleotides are TGTGCCAGCAGCAAAGAGGGGACACCCTTAGCCAAAAACATTCAGTACTTC.

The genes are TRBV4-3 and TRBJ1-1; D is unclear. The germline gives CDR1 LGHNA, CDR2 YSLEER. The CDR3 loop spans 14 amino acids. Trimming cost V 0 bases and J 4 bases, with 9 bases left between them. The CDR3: CASSQDRRATEAFF. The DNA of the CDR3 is TGCGCCAGCAGCCAAGATAGGAGGGCCACTGAAGCTTTCTTT.

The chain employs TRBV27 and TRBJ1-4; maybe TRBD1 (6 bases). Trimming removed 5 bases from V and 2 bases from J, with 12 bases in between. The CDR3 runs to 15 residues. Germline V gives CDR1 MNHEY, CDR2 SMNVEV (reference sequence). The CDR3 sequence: CASSPNRETNEKLFF. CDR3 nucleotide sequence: TGTGCCAGCAGTCCGAACAGGGAGACTAATGAAAAACTGTTTTTT.

The DNA of the CDR3 is TGTGCCTGGAGTTGGGGGCAGGGTCTGGACACTGAAGCTTTCTTT. This sequence encodes CAWSWGQGLDTEAFF. This chain uses TRBV30 with TRBJ1-1; tentatively, D is TRBD1 (6 bases). Trimming removed 2 bases at V and 3 bases at J, with 16 bases between. CDR3 length equals 15 residues. CDR1 and CDR2 from the germline V gene are GTSNPN and SVGIG (reference sequence).

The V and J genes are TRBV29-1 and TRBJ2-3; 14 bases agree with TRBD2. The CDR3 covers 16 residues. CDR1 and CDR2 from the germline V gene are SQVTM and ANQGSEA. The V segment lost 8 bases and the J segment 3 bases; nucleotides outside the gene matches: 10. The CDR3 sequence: CSSPGLAGVETDTQYF. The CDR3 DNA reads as TGCAGCTCCCCGGGACTAGCGGGAGTGGAGACAGATACGCAGTATTTT.

CDR3 nucleotides: TGTGCCACCAGCAGAGATCCAGGGGTCTACTCCTACAATGAGCAGTTCTTC. Residues: CATSRDPGVYSYNEQFF. The rearrangement joins TRBV15 to TRBJ2-1; possible D gene TRBD1, 6 bases. Germline V gene data show CDR1 as LNHNV and CDR2 as YYDKDF (reference sequence). This CDR3 is 17 amino acids long. Trimming cost V 0 bases and J 0 bases, with 12 bases left between them.